Detailed here is one T cell receptor (beta chain). Its target is unknown. Clones were read by immunoSEQ multiplex PCR, and TCRdb kept only the in-frame ones, dropping some. The table records fewer than 35,000 clones, roughly 90% of them present only once. This specimen comes from a study of regulatory and conventional T cells in RAG deficiency. Overall study findings and caveats: Shorter CDR3s in all patient subsets; >80% Treg-Tconv overlap in Omenn.

This CDR3 region has 15 residues. The germline CDR1 and CDR2 sequences are MNHNS and SASEGT. This same sample was also taken into another study, of regulatory T cells. From that study: The primer mix had 52 TRBV and 13 TRBJ primers.

Sequences were obtained from CD8+ T cells sorted from blood. The receptor's source is a human donor in good health. The chain joins TRBV6-1 to TRBJ2-5, with 10 bases aligning to TRBD1. With the DNA end fitting TRBJ2-7 better, the J assignment may be wrong. CDR3 nucleotide sequence: TGTGCCAGCAGTGAAGCCCCGGGACAGGGGAGCGAGCAGTACTTC. Its protein is CASSEAPGQGSEQYF.